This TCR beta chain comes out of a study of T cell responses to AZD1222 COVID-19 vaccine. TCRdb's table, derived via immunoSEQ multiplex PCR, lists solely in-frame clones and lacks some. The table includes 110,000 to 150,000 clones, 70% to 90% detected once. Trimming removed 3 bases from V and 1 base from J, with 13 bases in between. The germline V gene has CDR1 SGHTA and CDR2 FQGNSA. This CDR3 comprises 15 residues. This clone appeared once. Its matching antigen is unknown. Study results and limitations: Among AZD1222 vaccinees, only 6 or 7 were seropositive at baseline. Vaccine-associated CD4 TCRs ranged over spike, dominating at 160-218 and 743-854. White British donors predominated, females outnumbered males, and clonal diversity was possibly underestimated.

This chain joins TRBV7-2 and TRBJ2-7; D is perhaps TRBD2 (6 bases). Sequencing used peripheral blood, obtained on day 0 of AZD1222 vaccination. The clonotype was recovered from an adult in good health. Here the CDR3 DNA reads TGTGCCAGCAGCTTGTTGCGGGATACATCCTACGAGCAGTACTTC. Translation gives CASSLLRDTSYEQYF.